This TCR beta chain was sequenced during a study of T-cell reconstitution after alpha-beta-depleted transplantation in children. Study results and caveats: At the one-year point after transplant, T-cell counts and TCRbeta diversity were found to come mostly from T cells that had been newly produced. Two months or so post-transplant, alpha-beta T cells reportedly derived from several hundred expanded graft clones. Surviving recipient T cells and thymic progenitors accounted for the high day-60 TCRbeta diversity observed in some patients.

This sample's TCRbeta library carried unique molecular identifier barcodes. TCRdb re-called the PCR reads through MiXCR, storing one row per CDR3 protein. The table shows 580,000 or so distinct CDR3 sequences, with approximately 22% occurring only once. As for this clonotype: Its antigen remains unidentified.

The clonotype originates from a boy less than two years old who had a stem cell transplant for acute myeloid leukemia, so the T cells may come from the graft donor. This specimen consisted of PBMCs, mostly from graft donor cells, obtained 360 days after TCRalphabeta/CD19-depleted stem cell transplant.

Written as DNA, the CDR3 is TGTGCCAGCAGTTTACAGGTCTCCTATAATTCACCCCTCCACTTT. The encoded protein is CASSLQVSYNSPLHF. V and J are TRBV28 and TRBJ1-6; D is unclear. This CDR3 contains 15 residues. Germline CDR1 and CDR2: MDHEN and SYDVKM. The V end was cut by 2 bases, the J end by 0 bases, with 5 bases between.